This passage covers 29 T cell receptor beta chains from one sample sequenced in a study of low-dose radiotherapy and immunotherapy resistance in tumors. Covering alpha and beta chains, TRAV- and TRBV-specific primers were used for the first-strand cDNA. TCR amplification used 20 to 25 PCR cycles, a constant-region primer and a V-primer adapter. TCRdb processed the reads anew with MiXCR; each CDR3 protein has one entry. Found here are 30,000 to 45,000 distinct CDR3 sequences, less than 25% of them singletons; the top ten hold about 9.2%. The sample's time point: after trial treatment. Indicated treatment: LDRT plus nivolumab, ipilimumab, low-dose cyclophosphamide and aspirin (RACIN trial). The sample here was PBMCs, taken after low-dose radiotherapy plus immunotherapy. The receptors here all came from a female donor with ovarian cancer.

J is TRBJ2-7 and V is TRBV28; 7 bases are shared with TRBD2. V shed 7 bases, J shed 4 bases, and the junction held 16 bases outside the gene matches. The CDR3 runs to 16 residues. Per the germline V gene, CDR1 is MDHEN and CDR2 is SYDVKM. The CDR3, as DNA: TGTGCCAGCACTCCCCCGGGGGGTGGGTTTGGTTACGAGCAGTACTTC. As protein: CASTPPGGGFGYEQYF.

A word on this clonotype: A far larger clone differs by one base, so this is likely a read error. The V gene is TRBV28, the J gene TRBJ2-7; D uncertain. Per the germline V gene, CDR1 is MDHEN and CDR2 is SYDVKM. V was pared by 5 bases and J by 7 bases, with 21 bases between. The CDR3 extends over 15 amino acids. The CDR3 sequence: CASSAPANLGYEQYF. CDR3 DNA sequence: TGTGCCAGCAGTGCCCCAGCTAACCTAGGCTATGAGCAGTACTTC. The full variable domain, in which reference TRBV28 and TRBJ2-7 provide the parts outside the CDR3, is DVKVTQSSRYLVKRTGEKVFLECVQDMDHENMFWYRQDPGLGLRLIYFSYDVKMKEKGDIPEGYSVSREKKERFSLILESASTNQTSMYLCASSAPANLGYEQYFGPGTRLTVT.

This clonotype was observed at least ten times. The J gene is TRBJ2-7, the V gene TRBV7-8, with 7 bases aligning to TRBD1. This CDR3 is built from 15 residues. Trimming removed 1 base from V and 2 bases from J; junction bases left unmatched: 5. Germline CDR1 SGHVS, CDR2 FQNEAQ. The CDR3 is CASSLGSDRPYEQYF. In nucleotides, the CDR3 is TGTGCCAGCAGCTTAGGGTCGGACAGGCCCTACGAGCAGTACTTC.

This clonotype has a count of ten or more. CDR3 coding DNA: TGTGCCAGCAGCAACGGGGAAACCGGGGAGCTGTTTTTT. As protein: CASSNGETGELFF. The J gene is TRBJ2-2, the V gene TRBV5-4; a possible D gene is TRBD2 (5 bases). V lost 4 bases to trimming and J lost 5 bases, with 9 bases between them. This CDR3 is built from 13 residues. Germline loops: CDR1 SGHNT, CDR2 YYREEE (reference sequence).

This clonotype was counted at least ten times. The gene calls are TRBV10-3 and TRBJ2-7, with 8 bases identical to TRBD1. V lost 7 bases and J lost 5; bases outside the gene matches: 7. Germline CDR1 reads ENHRY; CDR2 reads SYGVKD. The CDR3 spans 13 residues. This chain's CDR3 is CAIMQGALDEQYF. The CDR3 nucleotides are TGTGCCATCATGCAGGGGGCTCTCGACGAGCAGTACTTC.

Ten or more counts support this clonotype. The gene calls are TRBV3-1 and TRBJ1-4; weak D call: TRBD1 (5 bases). Germline V gene sequence: CDR1 LGHDT, CDR2 YNNKEL (reference sequence). Trimming took off 2 bases at V and 6 bases at J, with 10 bases between the two ends. The CDR3 is 14 residues long. This CDR3 reads CASSQRQGYEKLFF. The DNA for the CDR3 is TGTGCCAGCAGCCAAAGGCAGGGCTATGAAAAACTGTTTTTT.

This clonotype has a handful of counts. This sequence joins TRBV7-2 and TRBJ2-1; TRBD2 agrees at 8 bases. Germline V gene sequence: CDR1 SGHTA, CDR2 FQGNSA. The J segment lost 4 bases and the V segment lost 3 bases, leaving 5 bases of the junction unmatched. This CDR3 has 15 residues. The CDR3 spells CASSLQAGDYNEQFF. Written as DNA, the CDR3 is TGTGCCAGCAGCTTGCAAGCGGGGGATTACAATGAGCAGTTCTTC.

This clonotype occurred many times. This chain uses TRBV12-3 or TRBV12-4 with TRBJ2-4; 14 positions match TRBD2. This CDR3 has 17 residues. Trimming removed 6 bases from V and 6 bases from J; junction bases left unmatched: 10. CDR3: CASRSGLAGGTGNIQYF. CDR3 nucleotide sequence: TGTGCCAGCAGGTCCGGACTAGCGGGGGGTACGGGAAACATTCAGTACTTC.

This clonotype was detected many times. The genes are TRBV12-5 and TRBJ1-1; no firm D call. This CDR3 contains 14 residues. Per the germline V gene, CDR1 is LGHNT and CDR2 is FRNRAP. The V and J ends lost 0 bases and 10 bases respectively, with 15 bases between them. This CDR3 reads CASGLVLDDSGAFF. The CDR3 bases are TGTGCTAGTGGTTTGGTACTAGACGATTCAGGAGCTTTCTTT.

This clonotype was seen ten or more times. The V and J genes are TRBV29-1 and TRBJ2-2; TRBD1 matches at 12 bases. V was pared by 4 bases and J by 6 bases, with 6 bases of the junction left unmatched. Germline V gene data show CDR1 as SQVTM and CDR2 as ANQGSEA. The CDR3 totals 15 residues. CDR3 sequence: CSVGGTGGASGELFF. Written as DNA, the CDR3 is TGCAGCGTTGGCGGGACAGGGGGCGCTTCCGGGGAGCTGTTTTTT.

This chain connects TRBV20-1 to TRBJ1-1; 7 nucleotides match TRBD1. This CDR3 is 14 amino acids long. Germline CDR1 DFQATT, CDR2 SNEGSKA (reference sequence). The J segment lost 11 bases and the V segment lost 0 bases, leaving 12 bases of the junction unmatched. CDR3: CSARDQTGSALAFF. The CDR3 DNA sequence: TGCAGTGCTAGAGATCAGACAGGGTCCGCGCTCGCTTTCTTT.

This clonotype has a count of ten or more. The gene calls are TRBV20-1 and TRBJ2-1; no definite D call. This CDR3 comprises 15 residues. Germline lookup yields CDR1 DFQATT and CDR2 SNEGSKA (reference sequence). Trimming stripped 1 base from V and 3 bases from J, with 13 bases between. The CDR3 reads CSARAQPLIYNEQFF. CDR3 in DNA: TGCAGTGCTAGAGCTCAGCCCCTGATCTACAATGAGCAGTTCTTC.

The CDR3 loop is CASSQGRGRTLGTEAFF. CDR3 bases: TGTGCCAGCAGCCAGGGTAGGGGACGAACGTTGGGGACTGAAGCTTTCTTT. J is TRBJ1-1 and V is TRBV7-6; D is perhaps TRBD1 (5 bases). The CDR3 contains 17 residues. Between the trimmed V and J ends, which lost 5 bases and 5 bases, there was a span of 24 bases. Germline CDR1 is SGHVS and CDR2 is FNYEAQ. The whole variable domain, remainder taken from reference TRBV7-6 and TRBJ1-1, is GAGVSQSPRYKVTKRGQDVALRCDPISGHVSLYWYRQALGQGPEFLTYFNYEAQQDKSGLPNDRFSAERPEGSISTLTIQRTEQRDSAMYRCASSQGRGRTLGTEAFFGQGTRLTVV.

This clonotype showed up just a few times. V is TRBV24-1 and J is TRBJ1-2, with 7 bases identical to TRBD1. CDR1 and CDR2 from the germline V gene are KGHDR and SFDVKD. CDR3 length: 13 residues. With 5 bases clipped from V and 5 bases from J, the junction kept 4 bases outside the gene matches. The CDR3 here is CATSGAGGYGYTF. The CDR3 DNA sequence: TGTGCCACCAGTGGGGCAGGGGGATATGGCTACACCTTC.

This clonotype was picked up many times. This chain links TRBV12-3 or TRBV12-4 with TRBJ1-2; 9 bases fit TRBD1. This CDR3 region has 14 residues. Trimming took 6 bases from V and 5 from J; bases not matched to a gene: 7. This CDR3 reads CASRPGQGDYGYTF. CDR3 DNA sequence: TGTGCCAGCAGGCCGGGACAGGGAGATTATGGCTACACCTTC.

This clonotype was counted a few times. V and J are TRBV2 and TRBJ1-2; 8 nucleotides align to TRBD1. CDR3 length equals 14 residues. J was trimmed by 8 bases and V by 5 bases; bases with no gene match: 10. Germline V gene lookup returns CDR1 SNHLY and CDR2 FYNNEI. In DNA form, the CDR3 reads TGTGCCAGCAGTCCAACCCAGGGGGCCGGGGGCTACACCTTC. Protein sequence: CASSPTQGAGGYTF.

This clonotype was counted at least ten times. This chain connects TRBV9 to TRBJ1-6; D not certain. The ends were cut back, 4 bases at V and 5 bases at J, with 10 bases in the middle. Germline CDR1 is SGDLS and CDR2 is YYNGEE. This CDR3 has 14 residues. For the CDR3, the DNA is TGTGCCAGCAGCCCCTCGGGGAATAATTCACCCCTCCACTTT. It codes for CASSPSGNNSPLHF.

In its sample, this clonotype ranks as medium-sized (0.01 to 0.1%). V is TRBV9 and J is TRBJ2-7; the D gene could be TRBD1 or TRBD2 (5 bases each). Germline lookup yields CDR1 SGDLS and CDR2 YYNGEE. The CDR3 has 14 amino acids. Trimming pared 0 bases from V and 2 bases from J, leaving 9 bases between. The CDR3 loop is CASSVGTGPYEQYF. Written as DNA, the CDR3 is TGTGCCAGCAGCGTAGGGACGGGACCCTACGAGCAGTACTTC.

This clonotype was recorded at least ten times. The chain links TRBV6-5 to TRBJ2-3, with 10 bases aligning to TRBD2. Germline V lookup: CDR1 MNHEY, CDR2 SVGAGI. With 4 bases clipped from V and 8 bases from J, the junction kept 18 bases outside the gene matches. CDR3 length: 18 residues. In DNA form, the CDR3 reads TGTGCCAGCAGTTCCCTTGGATTTCGCAGCGGGGGGGCAGGTACGCAGTATTTT. This sequence encodes CASSSLGFRSGGAGTQYF.

This clonotype was detected ten times or more. In DNA, the CDR3 is TGTGCCTGGAACGGGACTACGCAATACAATGAGCAGTTCTTC. Translation: CAWNGTTQYNEQFF. The V gene is TRBV30, the J gene TRBJ2-1, with 7 bases fitting TRBD2. The CDR3 is made up of 14 amino acids. V lost 4 bases, J lost 4 bases, and 7 bases stayed unmatched. The germline V gene encodes CDR1 GTSNPN and CDR2 SVGIG (reference sequence).

This clonotype was recorded many times. The chain recombines TRBV11-2 with TRBJ2-2; the D call may be TRBD1 or TRBD2 (6 bases each). Trimming removed 1 base from V and 5 bases from J, with 14 bases in between. Germline CDR1 reads SGHAT; CDR2 reads FQNNGV. The CDR3 consists of 16 residues. CDR3 nucleotides: TGTGCCAGCAGCTTAGGGCCCGGGGGCTGGACCGGGGAGCTGTTTTTT. Translating it yields CASSLGPGGWTGELFF.

This clonotype was observed at least ten times. The chain is built from TRBV12-3 or TRBV12-4 and TRBJ2-7, with D uncertain. This CDR3 is 11 amino acids long. V was trimmed by 3 bases and J by 6 bases, leaving 6 bases between them. This CDR3 is CASSLLREQYF. The CDR3 DNA follows: TGTGCCAGCAGTTTGCTTCGCGAGCAGTACTTC.

This clonotype was detected ten times or more. The V gene is TRBV4-2, the J gene TRBJ2-7, with D tentatively TRBD2 (5 bases). CDR3 size: 15 residues. Trimming shortened V by 4 bases and J by 6 bases, and 19 bases separated the two germline ends. Germline loops: CDR1 LGHNA, CDR2 YNFKEQ. This chain's CDR3 is CASSLLWAGTREQYF. CDR3 DNA sequence: TGTGCCAGCAGCCTCCTTTGGGCGGGTACGCGCGAGCAGTACTTC.

This clonotype showed up many times. The chain combines TRBV12-3 or TRBV12-4 with TRBJ1-2, with D unresolved. The CDR3 is 18 residues long. The V end was cut by 10 bases, the J end by 4 bases, with 31 bases between. The CDR3 protein is CAINLRRATDLRSYGYTF. The CDR3 nucleotides are TGTGCCATCAACCTCCGGAGGGCCACAGACTTACGATCCTATGGCTACACCTTC.

This clonotype was seen at least ten times. The chain carries TRBV29-1 and TRBJ2-3; D might be TRBD1 (6 bases). The CDR3 consists of 15 residues. Germline assignment: CDR1 SQVTM and CDR2 ANQGSEA. Between the trimmed V and J ends, which lost 3 bases and 1 base, there was a span of 14 bases. The CDR3, as DNA: TGCAGCGTTGATTCTGGGGCAGGGGGCACAGATACGCAGTATTTT. Translated: CSVDSGAGGTDTQYF.

The sample holds many counts of this clonotype. The chain links TRBV2 to TRBJ2-3; D unresolved. The CDR3 has 12 residues. V was clipped by 6 bases and J by 6 bases, with 10 bases between them. Germline-derived CDR1 and CDR2 are SNHLY and FYNNEI. CDR3 amino acids: CASSQLGDTQYF. The CDR3 nucleotides read TGTGCCAGCAGCCAATTGGGGGATACGCAGTATTTT.

The V call is TRBV20-1, the J call TRBJ1-1; D not certain. The CDR3 is made up of 11 amino acids. From germline, CDR1 is DFQATT and CDR2 SNEGSKA (reference sequence). Trimming removed 5 bases at V and 3 bases at J, with 7 bases between. The CDR3 region is CSAWEDTEAFF. For the CDR3, the DNA is TGCAGTGCTTGGGAGGACACTGAAGCTTTCTTT.

This clonotype has at least ten counts. J is TRBJ1-1 and V is TRBV5-1, with D possibly TRBD1 on 5 matching bases. Looked up from germline, CDR1 is SGHRS and CDR2 is YFSETQ. Trimming stripped 3 bases from V and 5 bases from J, with 14 bases between. This CDR3 region has 14 residues. CDR3 in amino acids: CASSSPLGETEAFF. CDR3 nucleotide sequence: TGCGCCAGCAGCTCCCCTCTAGGGGAGACTGAAGCTTTCTTT.

This clonotype was seen ten or more times. J is TRBJ2-5 and V is TRBV29-1; no reliable D call. Germline V gives CDR1 SQVTM, CDR2 ANQGSEA. Trimming cost V 5 bases and J 1 base, with 8 bases left between them. CDR3 size: 12 residues. The CDR3 loop is CSVLSSQETQYF. The CDR3 DNA reads TGCAGCGTTTTATCCAGCCAAGAGACCCAGTACTTC.